These 24 T cell receptor beta chains were all obtained from the same sample, sequenced in a study of blood T cell repertoires in COVID-19. Libraries were prepared by immunoSEQ multiplex PCR; TCRdb keeps only in-frame clonotypes and omits some of them. The sample gives around 150,000 clones, approximately 80% of which show up once; around 8.1% is in the top ten. Sequenced input: peripheral blood. These receptors were taken from a man between 60 and 75 years old with acute or convalescent COVID-19.

The chain uses TRBV2 and TRBJ2-5; D uncertain. The V gene's germline CDR1 is SNHLY and CDR2 FYNNEI. This CDR3 comprises 12 residues. The V and J ends lost 8 bases and 2 bases respectively, with 9 bases between them. CDR3 nucleotide sequence: TGTGCCAGCGAGAGGTATCAAGAGACCCAGTACTTC. Its translation is CASERYQETQYF. The full variable domain, with the rest looked up from reference TRBV2 and TRBJ2-5, is EPEVTQTPSHQVTQMGQEVILRCVPISNHLYFYWYRQILGQKVEFLVSFYNNEISEKSEIFDDQFSVERPDGSNFTLKIRSTKLEDSAMYFCASERYQETQYFGPGTRLLVL.

This clone has just one count. CDR3 DNA sequence: TGTGCCAGCAGCCAAGAGGGCTACCAAGAGACCCAGTACTTC. Protein sequence: CASSQEGYQETQYF. The chain joins TRBV3-1 (or the pseudogene TRBV3-2) to TRBJ2-5, with D unresolved. This CDR3 is 14 amino acids long. V was pared by 0 bases and J by 0 bases, with 5 bases between. Germline V gene data show CDR1 as LGHDT and CDR2 as YNNKEL (reference sequence).

The V and J genes are TRBV7-8 and TRBJ1-3; 7 bases agree with TRBD1. This CDR3 has 12 residues. CDR1 is SGHVS and CDR2 is FQNEAQ in the germline V gene. J lost 11 bases, V lost 6 bases, and 7 bases had no gene match. CDR3 sequence: CASSRQGQSIYF. The CDR3 DNA follows: TGTGCCAGCAGTCGACAGGGCCAATCCATATATTTT. Looking up the rest from reference TRBV7-8 and TRBJ1-3 gives the full variable domain: GAGVSQSPRYKVAKRGQDVALRCDPISGHVSLFWYQQALGQGPEFLTYFQNEAQLDKSGLPSDRFFAERPEGSVSTLKIQRTQQEDSAVYLCASSRQGQSIYFGEGSWLTVV.

The genes are TRBV10-3 and TRBJ1-1; 9 bases align to TRBD1. The trim removed 6 bases at V and 6 bases at J, leaving 5 bases unmatched. Germline CDR1 ENHRY, CDR2 SYGVKD. This CDR3 has 13 residues. The chain's CDR3 is CAISKDRGSEAFF. The CDR3 region has the DNA TGTGCCATCAGCAAGGACAGGGGATCTGAAGCTTTCTTT.

The rearrangement links TRBV6-5 to TRBJ1-6, with D perhaps TRBD1 (5 bases). Germline V CDR1 and CDR2: MNHEY, SVGAGI. This CDR3 region has 15 residues. With 4 bases removed from V and 5 bases from J, the gap between germline ends came to 12 bases. The DNA of the CDR3 is TGTGCCAGCAGTTCCCCAGGGCCCGATAATTCACCCCTCCACTTT. Translated: CASSSPGPDNSPLHF.

As DNA, the CDR3 is TGTGCCACCAGCAGAGGCGGGGAAGGACTACAAGAGACCCAGTACTTC. It encodes CATSRGGEGLQETQYF. This rearrangement joins TRBV15 to TRBJ2-5; a possible D gene is TRBD2 (6 bases). The germline V gene encodes CDR1 LNHNV and CDR2 YYDKDF (reference sequence). The CDR3 length is 16 residues. The V end was cut by 1 base, the J end by 2 bases, with 14 bases between. Based on the CDR3 plus reference TRBV15 and TRBJ2-5, the full variable domain is DAMVIQNPRYQVTQFGKPVTLSCSQTLNHNVMYWYQQKSSQAPKLLFHYYDKDFNNEADTPDNFQSRRPNTSFCFLDIRSPGLGDTAMYLCATSRGGEGLQETQYFGPGTRLLVL.

The chain is built from TRBV5-5 and TRBJ1-5, with TRBD1 identical over 9 bases. Germline CDR1 and CDR2: SGHKS and YYEKEE (reference sequence). The CDR3 spans 14 residues. The V gene end was trimmed by 3 bases and the J gene end by 7 bases; junction bases not matched to a gene: 5. The CDR3 DNA reads TGTGCCAGCAGCTCACAGGGGGCGAGACAGCCCCAGCATTTT. Protein sequence: CASSSQGARQPQHF.

The gene calls are TRBV2 and TRBJ2-1, with 13 nucleotides matching TRBD2. The ends lost 5 bases at V and 5 bases at J; junction bases unmatched: 6. The CDR3 consists of 16 residues. Germline V gives CDR1 SNHLY, CDR2 FYNNEI. Here the CDR3 reads CASSRLAGGLHNEQFF. The CDR3 DNA reads TGTGCCAGCAGTCGACTAGCGGGGGGTCTCCACAATGAGCAGTTCTTC.

This sequence joins TRBV25-1 and TRBJ2-2, with 7 bases fitting TRBD1. CDR3 length: 16 residues. V lost 8 bases and J lost 1; bases outside the gene matches: 10. CDR1 MGHDK and CDR2 SYGVNS come from the germline V gene. This chain's CDR3 is CASGKNRDRNTGELFF. The CDR3 DNA reads TGTGCCAGCGGAAAAAACCGGGACAGGAACACCGGGGAGCTGTTTTTT.

V is TRBV5-1 and J is TRBJ1-1; 12 positions agree with TRBD1. With V trimmed by 4 bases and J by 5 bases, 9 bases remained unmatched. Germline CDR1 is SGHRS and CDR2 is YFSETQ. The CDR3 extends over 16 amino acids. The CDR3: CASSLGTGGAMTEAFF. The CDR3 DNA reads TGCGCCAGCAGCCTAGGGACAGGGGGCGCGATGACTGAAGCTTTCTTT.

V and J are TRBV7-8 and TRBJ1-2; 8 bases map to TRBD1. CDR3 length equals 13 residues. The V segment lost 5 bases and the J segment 14 bases; nucleotides outside the gene matches: 13. The V gene's germline CDR1 is SGHVS and CDR2 FQNEAQ. CDR3 sequence (DNA): TGTGCCAGCAGCCCAATGGCAGGGGGCACGGGGACCTTC. This gives the protein CASSPMAGGTGTF.

The J gene is TRBJ2-2, the V gene TRBV7-2, with a weak D call TRBD2 (5 bases). V was pared by 2 bases and J by 4 bases, with 14 bases between. Germline V lookup: CDR1 SGHTA, CDR2 FQGNSA. The CDR3 totals 16 residues. The CDR3 protein is CASSLRSGIRTGELFF. In DNA form, the CDR3 reads TGTGCCAGCAGCTTAAGGTCGGGGATACGCACCGGGGAGCTGTTTTTT.

The table lists this clone with a few counts. This chain uses TRBV7-6 with TRBJ1-2; 12 positions match TRBD1. CDR1 and CDR2 from the germline V gene are SGHVS and FNYEAQ. This CDR3 has 13 amino acids. The V and J ends lost 4 bases and 8 bases, in that order; junction bases with no gene match: 2. In DNA, the CDR3 is TGTGCCAGCAGCTGGGACAGGGGGCAAGGCTACACCTTC. Protein product: CASSWDRGQGYTF.

The rearrangement joins TRBV3-1 (or the pseudogene TRBV3-2) to TRBJ1-2, with D possibly TRBD1 on 6 matching bases. Germline CDR1 reads LGHDT; CDR2 reads YNNKEL (reference sequence). The CDR3 extends over 16 amino acids. V was trimmed by 0 bases and J by 4 bases, leaving 15 bases between them. CDR3 bases: TGTGCCAGCAGCCAAGACCCCCTAGGGGGGGGCTATGGCTACACCTTC. Protein product: CASSQDPLGGGYGYTF.

This clone was found once. The chain links TRBV9 to TRBJ2-7; 7 bases align to TRBD1. CDR1 SGDLS and CDR2 YYNGEE come from the germline V gene. Trimming took 5 bases from V and 3 from J; bases not matched to a gene: 5. CDR3 length: 13 residues. The DNA for the CDR3 is TGTGCCAGCAGAATGGACAGGATCTACGAGCAGTACTTC. Amino acid sequence: CASRMDRIYEQYF.

V and J are TRBV6-2 or TRBV6-3 and TRBJ2-7; D remains ambiguous. The length of the CDR3 is 11 residues. In germline, CDR1 is MNHEY, CDR2 SVGEGT. The ends were cut back, 2 bases at V and 5 bases at J, with 4 bases in the middle. This CDR3 is CASSYVDEQYF. The CDR3 region has the DNA TGTGCCAGCAGTTACGTCGACGAGCAGTACTTC.

V gene TRBV4-2 combines with J gene TRBJ2-7; possibly TRBD2 for D (5 bases). CDR1 is LGHNA and CDR2 is YNFKEQ in the germline V gene. V lost 0 bases and J lost 5, with 23 bases in between. This CDR3 has 18 amino acids. The CDR3 DNA follows: TGTGCCAGCAGCCAAGATCTATCTCAAGGACTTGGTACGGACGAGCAGTACTTC. Translated: CASSQDLSQGLGTDEQYF.

The chain links TRBV9 to TRBJ1-3; D perhaps matches TRBD1 (6 bases). Trimming took off 4 bases at V and 4 bases at J, with 12 bases between the two ends. The germline V gene encodes CDR1 SGDLS and CDR2 YYNGEE. This CDR3 is 14 amino acids long. The CDR3 region is CASSSQGTGNTIYF. The CDR3 DNA reads TGTGCCAGCAGCTCTCAGGGGACGGGAAACACCATATATTTT.

The chain employs TRBV9 and TRBJ1-1; a possible D gene is TRBD1 (6 bases). V was shortened by 4 bases and J by 4 bases, with 14 bases between the two germline ends. This CDR3 spans 14 amino acids. Germline V lookup: CDR1 SGDLS, CDR2 YYNGEE. The CDR3 sequence is CASSSQQGRTEAFF. DNA for the CDR3: TGTGCCAGCAGCTCTCAACAGGGTCGCACTGAAGCTTTCTTT.

The chain combines TRBV5-6 with TRBJ2-7; TRBD1 matches at 8 bases. Trimming at V came to 1 base and at J to 0 bases, leaving 6 bases not matched to a gene. The germline V gene has CDR1 SGHDT and CDR2 YYEEEE. The CDR3 has 16 amino acids. DNA of the CDR3: TGTGCCAGCAGCTTGCGTGCAGGGGGCTTCTCCTACGAGCAGTACTTC. Protein: CASSLRAGGFSYEQYF.

The chain has TRBV7-9 and TRBJ2-7, with 8 bases lining up with TRBD1. V shed 3 bases, J shed 3 bases, and the junction held 7 bases outside the gene matches. This CDR3 region has 15 residues. Germline assignment: CDR1 SEHNR and CDR2 FQNEAQ (reference sequence). CDR3 residues: CASSFLSGTGYEQYF. Written as DNA, the CDR3 is TGTGCCAGCAGCTTCCTTTCCGGGACAGGCTACGAGCAGTACTTC.

The V gene is TRBV5-6, the J gene TRBJ2-5; tentatively, D is TRBD1 (6 bases). Trimming removed 1 base from V and 7 bases from J, with 14 bases in between. Germline V gene data show CDR1 as SGHDT and CDR2 as YYEEEE. This CDR3 region has 14 residues. CDR3 region: CASSLSQGKGTQYF. The CDR3 DNA is TGTGCCAGCAGCTTGTCACAGGGCAAAGGGACCCAGTACTTC.

V usage is TRBV29-1 and J usage is TRBJ2-3; maybe TRBD2 (5 bases). The CDR3 spans 13 residues. Germline V gene sequence: CDR1 SQVTM, CDR2 ANQGSEA. Trimming pared 6 bases from V and 2 bases from J, leaving 12 bases between. The CDR3 sequence is CSVRIRDTDTQYF. Written as DNA, the CDR3 is TGCAGCGTGCGGATTCGGGACACAGATACGCAGTATTTT.

In its sample, this clone was seen a few times. One end of the junction is discordant with germline, which a read error may explain. V is TRBV3-1 (or the pseudogene TRBV3-2) and J is TRBJ2-7, with 7 positions matching TRBD1. Germline CDR1 is LGHDT and CDR2 is YNNKEL (reference sequence). CDR3 size: 11 residues. CDR3 in DNA: TGTGCCAGCAGCCAAGAAGACAGGGCTGAGTTC. The encoded protein is CASSQEDRAEF.